This note documents a single T cell receptor beta chain sequence. The data derive from a study of blood T cell repertoires in COVID-19. As for the study in general: Acute and convalescent COVID-19 samples came from the United States, Italy and Spain. In each case, the material was cDNA or gDNA derived from T cells, B-cell-depleted T cells, or PBMCs.

The CDR3 covers 14 residues. V was cut by 5 bases and J by 5 bases, with 16 bases left in between. CDR1 and CDR2 (germline): SEHNR, FQNEAQ (reference sequence). Authors' methods: The authors estimated nucleated cell counts from reference gene primer amplification. Assay: immunoSEQ multiplex PCR; the TCRdb copy retains only in-frame clones and omits some. The V and J calls and the clone size are those of that table, but D and trimming were determined from the DNA. This repertoire shows around 86,000 clones, about 80% found once; its top ten account for approximately 10%. The material sequenced was peripheral blood. The clonotype was recovered from a human donor in a cohort sampled during active COVID-19. The V call is TRBV7-9, the J call TRBJ2-7, with TRBD1 as a possible D gene (5 bases). CDR3 sequence reads: CASSKVGGAHEQYF. The CDR3 DNA reads TGTGCCAGCAGCAAAGTGGGTGGGGCCCACGAGCAGTACTTC.